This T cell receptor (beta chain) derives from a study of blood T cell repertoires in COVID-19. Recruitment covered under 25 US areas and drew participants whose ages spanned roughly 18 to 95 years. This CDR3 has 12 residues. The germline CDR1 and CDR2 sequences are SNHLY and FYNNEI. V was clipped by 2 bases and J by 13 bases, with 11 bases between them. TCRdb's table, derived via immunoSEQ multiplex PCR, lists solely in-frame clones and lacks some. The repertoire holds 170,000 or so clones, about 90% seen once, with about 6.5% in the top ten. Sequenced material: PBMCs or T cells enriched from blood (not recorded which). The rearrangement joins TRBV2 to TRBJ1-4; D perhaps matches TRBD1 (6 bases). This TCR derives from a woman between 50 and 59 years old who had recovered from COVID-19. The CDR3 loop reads CASSEQGHPLFF. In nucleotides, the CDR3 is TGTGCCAGCAGTGAACAGGGACATCCACTGTTTTTT.